This T cell receptor beta chain was identified during a study of blood T cell repertoires in COVID-19 (TCRdb year 2020). Concerning the study at large: Collaborator samples came from the United States, Italy and Spain and covered acute and convalescent phases of COVID-19. The material from the prospective study consisted of cDNA or gDNA derived from T cells, B-cell-depleted T cells, or PBMCs. Deeply sampled blood TCRbeta repertoires from subjects exposed to, actively infected with, or recovered from COVID-19 were included in the dataset. The repertoires were released in a freely available public database meant as a resource for research on the immune response to SARS-CoV-2. The samples were drawn from the first 160 participants of the ongoing ImmuneRACE study and from more than 1,000 subjects provided by 6 global collaborators. Nearly every sample came with metadata listing a de-identified subject ID, COVID-19 status, age in years and sex. Where HLA class I and class II types were available, the types were taken from metadata supplied by the sample provider, not from assay-based typing.

What the study reported, not specific to this receptor: Clinical and demographic metadata were provided uncurated, with the amount varying by source and participant.

TCRbeta CDR3 regions were amplified from genomic DNA by means of the immunoSEQ Assay, a bias-controlled multiplex PCR. The study's own analysis went as follows. Nucleated cell counts per sample were estimated from amplification of reference gene primers within the assay. To quantify the absolute abundance of each unique TCRbeta CDR3 rearrangement, sequence reads were collapsed and filtered. For each sample, productive Simpson clonality was calculated as the square root of Simpson's diversity index over productive rearrangements. TCRdb stores this immuneACCESS table with in-frame sequences only. Part of the clones is absent; in the studies checked, under half of the shortfall reflects unresolved V genes, and no reason is known for the rest. That table furnishes V, J and clone size, whereas the DNA furnished D and trimming. A total of almost 250,000 clones appear in this sample, roughly 85% of them only once. The ten largest clones add up to approximately 8.2% of the sample.

CDR1 and CDR2 were assigned from the germline V gene as SGDLS and YYNGEE. Ends trimmed: V by 4 bases, J by 2 bases; bases unmatched to a gene: 7. Including cysteine and phenylalanine, the CDR3 has 15 amino acids. CDR3 DNA is the only sequence kept; it has 45 bases, read in frame from the first base. Enrolling through a virtual design, the prospective study's participants ranged in age from roughly 18 to 95 years and lived across around 25 United States geographic areas. In the prospective study, cohorts were assigned on the basis of participant-reported clinical history obtained from a screening survey and a study questionnaire. In the prospective study, mobile phlebotomists collected whole blood, serum and a nasopharyngeal or oropharyngeal swab from each participant. Prospective study participants could optionally give additional blood draws and questionnaires over a roughly two-month period. Prospective study blood samples were shipped either frozen or at room temperature before DNA extraction.

As for this clone: Its antigen target is currently unknown. There are no base qualities to consult, and no much larger clone falls within one base.

The source is a woman aged 45-65 years with acute COVID-19. The sequencing input was PBMCs or T cells enriched from blood (not recorded which). In this chain, TRBV9 is recombined with TRBJ1-2; a stretch of 8 junction bases matches TRBD1. The bases are TGTGCCAGCAGCCCTCGGACAGGGCAAAACTATGGCTACACCTTC. Its amino acids are CASSPRTGQNYGYTF.